The 18 T cell receptor beta chains given below trace back to one sample, sequenced in a study of regulatory T cells in long-lasting Graves disease. The time point is: newly diagnosed GD, antithyroid drugs for less than 3 months. PBMC-derived RNA was used for the TCR library. According to the study, TCR beta libraries were built with iRepertoire HTBI primers and CDR3-region Arm-PCR. TCRdb re-derived calls from the multiplex PCR reads in MiXCR, one entry per CDR3 protein. The table shows under 450,000 distinct CDR3 sequences, with 12% occurring only once. The data were also submitted as part of a second study, on T cells in Graves' hyperthyroidism and ophthalmopathy.

Sequenced here: peripheral blood mononuclear cells (PBMCs), sampled at new diagnosis, from a patient treated with antithyroid drugs. The receptors here all came from a woman aged 18-35 years with Graves disease.

V usage is TRBV9 and J usage is TRBJ2-1, with 16 nucleotides matching TRBD2. V lost 5 bases, J lost 3 bases, and 5 bases stayed unmatched. The CDR3 extends over 17 amino acids. The germline V gene encodes CDR1 SGDLS and CDR2 YYNGEE. The CDR3 DNA follows: TGTGCCAGCAGTTTGGGACTAGCGGGGGGGCTCTACAATGAGCAGTTCTTC. Translating gives CASSLGLAGGLYNEQFF.

Details on this clonotype: This likely traces to a read error, being one base from a far larger clone. This chain uses TRBV6-2 or TRBV6-3 with TRBJ1-5; no clear D. CDR3 size: 16 residues. Trimming left V 2 bases short and J 3 bases short, with 14 bases between. In germline, CDR1 is MNHEY, CDR2 SVGEGT. The CDR3 DNA is TGTGCCAGCAGTTACCGCTCGGAAGGATTCAATCAGCCCCAGCATTTT. Amino acids: CASSYRSEGFNQPQHF.

In its sample, this clonotype was seen many times. The chain recombines TRBV12-3 or TRBV12-4 with TRBJ1-1; the D gene is possibly TRBD1 (5 bases). The V and J ends lost 8 bases and 4 bases respectively, with 20 bases between them. The length of the CDR3 is 15 residues. The CDR3 protein is CASDLGPGQGTEAFF. In nucleotides, the CDR3 is TGTGCCAGCGACCTAGGACCCGGGCAGGGCACTGAAGCTTTCTTT.

There are many counts of this clonotype. The rearrangement links TRBV19 to TRBJ1-1; D unclear. Germline-derived CDR1 and CDR2 are LNHDA and SQIVND (reference sequence). This CDR3 spans 15 amino acids. Trimming took off 5 bases at V and 7 bases at J, with 20 bases between the two ends. The chain's CDR3 is CASSSGSPALGEAFF. The CDR3 DNA is TGTGCCAGTAGTTCGGGCAGCCCGGCCCTAGGTGAAGCTTTCTTT.

This clonotype was observed many times. The V and J genes are TRBV9 and TRBJ2-3, with 7 bases lining up with TRBD1. The CDR3 covers 15 residues. Trimming cost V 4 bases and J 2 bases; bases outside gene matches: 7. Germline CDR1 reads SGDLS; CDR2 reads YYNGEE. CDR3 amino acids: CASSLTGKSTDTQYF. The CDR3 coding sequence is TGTGCCAGCAGCCTGACAGGGAAGTCCACAGATACGCAGTATTTT.

This clonotype was counted at least ten times. This chain connects TRBV6-1 to TRBJ1-5, with 7 bases aligning to TRBD1. Germline CDR1 is MNHNS and CDR2 is SASEGT. This CDR3 is 17 amino acids long. Losses at the gene ends were 2 bases for V and 0 bases for J; bases not matched to a gene: 7. The CDR3 loop is CASSEPGQLFSNQPQHF. CDR3 coding DNA: TGTGCCAGCAGTGAACCGGGACAGCTCTTTAGCAATCAGCCCCAGCATTTT.

The rearrangement joins TRBV20-1 to TRBJ2-3; D is uncertain. Between the trimmed V and J ends, which lost 1 base and 1 base, there was a span of 12 bases. The CDR3 extends over 15 amino acids. Germline V gene sequence: CDR1 DFQATT, CDR2 SNEGSKA (reference sequence). The CDR3 region is CSARGLVSRTDTQYF. CDR3 bases: TGCAGTGCTAGAGGGCTCGTTTCACGCACAGATACGCAGTATTTT.

Ten or more counts support this clonotype. This chain uses TRBV6-2 or TRBV6-3 with TRBJ2-1; D not resolved. The ends were cut back, 5 bases at V and 4 bases at J, with 12 bases in the middle. The CDR3 runs to 14 residues. Germline V gene lookup returns CDR1 MNHEY and CDR2 SVGEGT. This CDR3 reads CASSEAVRYNEQFF. As DNA, the CDR3 is TGTGCCAGCAGTGAAGCAGTCAGGTACAATGAGCAGTTCTTC.

This clonotype was recorded many times. V gene TRBV28 combines with J gene TRBJ1-1, with D unresolved. V was clipped by 3 bases and J by 3 bases, with 8 bases between them. Germline CDR1 MDHEN, CDR2 SYDVKM. CDR3 length equals 13 residues. The CDR3 DNA follows: TGTGCCAGCAGTTTGCGCCTGTACACTGAAGCTTTCTTT. As protein: CASSLRLYTEAFF. Together with reference TRBV28 and TRBJ1-1, the CDR3 gives the full variable domain: DVKVTQSSRYLVKRTGEKVFLECVQDMDHENMFWYRQDPGLGLRLIYFSYDVKMKEKGDIPEGYSVSREKKERFSLILESASTNQTSMYLCASSLRLYTEAFFGQGTRLTVV.

V and J are TRBV7-9 and TRBJ1-5; 7 bases are a match to TRBD1. After removal of 5 bases from V and 0 bases from J, the junction contained 4 bases not matched to a gene. CDR3 length: 15 amino acids. Germline lookup yields CDR1 SEHNR and CDR2 FQNEAQ (reference sequence). The CDR3 region is CASSGTEFSNQPQHF. DNA for the CDR3: TGTGCCAGCAGCGGGACAGAATTTAGCAATCAGCCCCAGCATTTT. Filled out from reference TRBV7-9 and TRBJ1-5, the complete variable domain reads DTGVSQNPRHKITKRGQNVTFRCDPISEHNRLYWYRQTLGQGPEFLTYFQNEAQLEKSRLLSDRFSAERPKGSFSTLEIQRTEQGDSAMYLCASSGTEFSNQPQHFGDGTRLSIL.

This clonotype was counted only a few times. Just one base apart from a much larger clone, this may be a read error. This sequence joins TRBV27 and TRBJ2-7; D is possibly TRBD1 or TRBD2 (5 bases each). Germline CDR1 MNHEY, CDR2 SMNVEV (reference sequence). CDR3 length: 15 amino acids. Trimming shortened V by 3 bases and J by 3 bases, and 15 bases separated the two germline ends. In nucleotides, the CDR3 is TGTGCCAGCAGTTTCGGTTCAGGGAGCTTCTACGAGCAGTACTTC. Translated, it gives CASSFGSGSFYEQYF.

This clonotype was counted ten times or more. J is TRBJ1-6 and V is TRBV7-2; D gene unclear. The V gene's germline CDR1 is SGHTA and CDR2 FQGNSA. Trimming removed 8 bases at V and 9 bases at J, with 11 bases between. The CDR3 is 12 residues long. This chain's CDR3 is CASSLAGSPLHF. The CDR3 nucleotides read TGTGCCAGCTCCCTAGCAGGTTCACCCCTCCACTTT.

The sample holds many counts of this clonotype. The V call is TRBV7-2, the J call TRBJ2-6, with 11 bases fitting TRBD1. Germline CDR1 is SGHTA and CDR2 is FQGNSA. The CDR3 has 19 amino acids. Germline trimming cut 3 bases from V and 0 bases from J; bases unmatched to any gene: 7. CDR3 sequence: CASSFVGDRGSSGANVLTF. The DNA of the CDR3 is TGTGCCAGCAGCTTCGTTGGGGACAGGGGGTCCTCTGGGGCCAACGTCCTGACTTTC.

This clonotype was seen ten or more times. The chain carries TRBV7-2 and TRBJ2-5; maybe TRBD1 (6 bases). The CDR3 consists of 15 residues. CDR1 and CDR2 (germline): SGHTA, FQGNSA. V was clipped by 1 base and J by 2 bases, with 11 bases between them. The CDR3 sequence: CASSLVRGGQETQYF. CDR3 bases: TGTGCCAGCAGCTTAGTCAGGGGTGGACAAGAGACCCAGTACTTC.

In its sample, this clonotype was seen a few times. The J gene is TRBJ2-1, the V gene TRBV20-1; 8 bases fit TRBD1. CDR3 length equals 12 residues. From germline, CDR1 is DFQATT and CDR2 SNEGSKA (reference sequence). J lost 8 bases, V lost 7 bases, and 7 bases had no gene match. CDR3 in amino acids: CSGDRHQDEQFF. CDR3 nucleotides: TGCAGTGGGGACAGGCATCAAGATGAGCAGTTCTTC.

The chain combines TRBV20-1 with TRBJ2-3; D call uncertain. V was trimmed by 3 bases and J by 1 base, leaving 8 bases between them. CDR1 DFQATT and CDR2 SNEGSKA come from the germline V gene (reference sequence). The CDR3 contains 13 residues. CDR3: CSASPGGTDTQYF. The CDR3 region has the DNA TGCAGTGCTAGTCCTGGGGGCACAGATACGCAGTATTTT.

This clonotype was found many times. The chain employs TRBV11-2 and TRBJ2-1; D unclear. Germline loops: CDR1 SGHAT, CDR2 FQNNGV. The CDR3 covers 17 residues. Trimming pared 4 bases from V and 3 bases from J, leaving 19 bases between. The CDR3 loop reads CASSSLGGSLRYNEQFF. In DNA, the CDR3 is TGTGCCAGCAGCTCTCTTGGTGGGTCCCTCCGCTACAATGAGCAGTTCTTC. Drawing the rest from reference TRBV11-2 and TRBJ2-1, the complete variable domain is EAGVAQSPRYKIIEKRQSVAFWCNPISGHATLYWYQQILGQGPKLLIQFQNNGVVDDSQLPKDRFSAERLKGVDSTLKIQPAKLEDSAVYLCASSSLGGSLRYNEQFFGPGTRLTVL.

The rearrangement joins TRBV2 to TRBJ1-5, with D unclear. With 5 bases removed from V and 2 bases from J, the gap between germline ends came to 19 bases. Germline V gives CDR1 SNHLY, CDR2 FYNNEI. There are 17 residues in the CDR3. The CDR3, as DNA: TGTGCCAGCAGTAAGACATATTTTGGAATTCGCAATCAGCCCCAGCATTTT. Translated: CASSKTYFGIRNQPQHF. The complete variable domain, with remaining parts taken from reference TRBV2 and TRBJ1-5, reads EPEVTQTPSHQVTQMGQEVILRCVPISNHLYFYWYRQILGQKVEFLVSFYNNEISEKSEIFDDQFSVERPDGSNFTLKIRSTKLEDSAMYFCASSKTYFGIRNQPQHFGDGTRLSIL.